This T cell receptor (beta chain) was sequenced in a study of radiation and T cells in renal cell carcinoma. This clone was found once. What it binds is unknown. Germline V gene data show CDR1 as SGHDT and CDR2 as YYEEEE. The length of the CDR3 is 13 residues. V lost 0 bases and J 7 bases, leaving 8 bases between the germline ends. Stated time point: blood 4 weeks post-SBRT, at nephrectomy. The treatment denotes: 15 Gy SBRT to primary tumor, nephrectomy 4 weeks later. Blood was sampled at baseline, 2 weeks and 4 weeks after SBRT. The patient's renal cell carcinoma had clear cell pathology. Study results and limitations: In blood, top tumor clones expanded by 2 weeks, shrinking by 4. Pretreatment tumor biopsies were lacking, so baseline clonotypes are unknown.

The assay was immunoSEQ multiplex PCR, and TCRdb's table has in-frame clones only and misses some. Seen here are roughly 160,000 clones, about 88% observed once, and the top ten hold around 11%. Sequenced here: blood, sampled from a patient whose treatment included radiotherapy and nephrectomy. The chain links TRBV5-6 to TRBJ1-5; perhaps TRBD1 as D (5 bases). The clonotype was recovered from a woman aged 50 to 60 with renal cell carcinoma. The CDR3 sequence is CASSLVDRQPQHF. CDR3 bases: TGTGCCAGCAGCTTGGTTGACAGACAGCCCCAGCATTTT.